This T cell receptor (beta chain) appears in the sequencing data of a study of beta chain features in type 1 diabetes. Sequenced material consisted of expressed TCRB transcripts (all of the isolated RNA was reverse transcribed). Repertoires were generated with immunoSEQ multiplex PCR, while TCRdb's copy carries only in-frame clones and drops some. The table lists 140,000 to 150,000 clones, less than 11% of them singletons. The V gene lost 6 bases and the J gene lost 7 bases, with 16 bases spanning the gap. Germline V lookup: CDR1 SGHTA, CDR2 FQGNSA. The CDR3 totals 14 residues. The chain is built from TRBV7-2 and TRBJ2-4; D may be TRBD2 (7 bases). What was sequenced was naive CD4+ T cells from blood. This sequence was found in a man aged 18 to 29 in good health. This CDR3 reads CASRQGGGLNIQYF. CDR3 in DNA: TGTGCCAGCAGACAAGGGGGGGGCCTGAACATTCAGTACTTC.